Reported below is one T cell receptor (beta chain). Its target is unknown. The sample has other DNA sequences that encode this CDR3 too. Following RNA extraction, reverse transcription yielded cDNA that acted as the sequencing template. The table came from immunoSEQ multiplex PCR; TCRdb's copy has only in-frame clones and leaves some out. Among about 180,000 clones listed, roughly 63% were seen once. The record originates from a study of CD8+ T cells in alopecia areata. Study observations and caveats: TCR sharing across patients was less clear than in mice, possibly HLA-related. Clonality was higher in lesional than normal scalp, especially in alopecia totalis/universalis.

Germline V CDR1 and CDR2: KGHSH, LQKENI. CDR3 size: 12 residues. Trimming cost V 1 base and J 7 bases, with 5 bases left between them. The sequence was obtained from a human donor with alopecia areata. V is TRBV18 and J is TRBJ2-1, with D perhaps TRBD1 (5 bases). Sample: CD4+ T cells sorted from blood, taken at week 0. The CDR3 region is CASSPQGNEQFF. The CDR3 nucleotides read TGTGCCAGCTCACCACAGGGGAATGAGCAGTTCTTC.